This TCR beta chain emerged from a study of T cells in Graves' hyperthyroidism and ophthalmopathy. Study outcomes and limitations: Blood also showed most of the thyroid clonotypes that were expanded above 0.001.

Amplified TCR beta CDR3 regions came from RNA transcripts. Carried out on the TCR CDR3, a first-round RT-PCR used the HTBI primer set. TCRdb processed the multiplex PCR reads anew with MiXCR; each CDR3 protein has one entry. The repertoire holds approximately 610,000 distinct CDR3 sequences, roughly 14% seen once, with approximately 4.3% in the top ten. This clonotype was picked up many times. Its antigen is unknown. V was shortened by 5 bases and J by 1 base, with 11 bases between the two germline ends. The germline V gene has CDR1 GTSNPN and CDR2 SVGIG (reference sequence). There are 13 residues in the CDR3. Uncontrolled infection, other autoimmune disease, pregnancy or lactation excluded patients.

The V and J genes are TRBV30 and TRBJ1-1; no clear D. Sequenced input: blood. This receptor was identified in a woman between 35 and 50 years old with Graves' ophthalmopathy. The CDR3 loop is CAWGRGENTEAFF. CDR3 sequence (DNA): TGTGCCTGGGGGAGAGGAGAGAACACTGAAGCTTTCTTT. The whole variable domain, remainder taken from reference TRBV30 and TRBJ1-1, is SQTIHQWPATLVQPVGSPLSLECTVEGTSNPNLYWYRQAAGRGLQLLFYSVGIGQISSEVPQNLSASRPQDRQFILSSKKLLLSDSGFYLCAWGRGENTEAFFGQGTRLTVV.